The T cell receptor beta chain described here comes from a study of identical twins. The sample holds a few counts of this clonotype. Looked up from germline, CDR1 is SGHTA and CDR2 is FQGNSA. The CDR3 contains 14 residues. V was clipped by 3 bases and J by 4 bases, with 11 bases between them. TCRdb ran MiXCR on the 5' RACE reads and lists one entry per CDR3 protein. The sample has around 1.7 million distinct CDR3 sequences, around 33% seen once. The clonotype comes from a newborn girl in good health. This chain links TRBV7-2 with TRBJ2-3, with D tentatively TRBD2 (5 bases). Sequenced: cord blood. CDR3 nucleotide sequence: TGTGCCAGCAGCTTGACCCCTAGCCCAGATACGCAGTATTTT. This gives the protein CASSLTPSPDTQYF.